Shown below are 27 T cell receptor beta chains from a single sample sequenced in a study of CD8 T cells in Susac syndrome. Reverse transcription of roughly 0.5 to 1 ug RNA used random hexamers. TCRdb analysed the immunoSEQ multiplex PCR reads with MiXCR anew, one entry per CDR3 protein. The sample records about 69,000 distinct CDR3 sequences, approximately 95% being singletons. Specimen: CD8+ T cells from PBMCs. These receptors all stem from a human donor in good health.

The chain joins TRBV12-3 or TRBV12-4 to TRBJ2-1; a possible D gene is TRBD1 (5 bases). This CDR3 has 16 amino acids. The germline V and J ends were trimmed by 3 bases and 0 bases, with 12 bases remaining between them. CDR3 DNA sequence: TGTGCCAGCAGTTTTTACAGGATGAGCTCCTACAATGAGCAGTTCTTC. Its translation: CASSFYRMSSYNEQFF.

This chain joins TRBV19 and TRBJ2-2; D is undetermined. This CDR3 has 13 amino acids. Germline lookup yields CDR1 LNHDA and CDR2 SQIVND (reference sequence). Trimming removed 6 bases at V and 3 bases at J, with 8 bases between. The CDR3 nucleotides read TGTGCCAGTAGAACAGACGACACCGGGGAGCTGTTTTTT. Its protein is CASRTDDTGELFF.

This clonotype came up once. This chain uses TRBV9 with TRBJ2-2; TRBD1 might be the D (5 bases). V was cut by 0 bases and J by 3 bases, with 12 bases left in between. The germline V gene has CDR1 SGDLS and CDR2 YYNGEE. The CDR3 contains 16 residues. The CDR3 DNA reads TGTGCCAGCAGCGTAGAACAGGCCCTATACACCGGGGAGCTGTTTTTT. It is translated as CASSVEQALYTGELFF.

The J gene is TRBJ2-7, the V gene TRBV27, with TRBD1 as a possible D gene (5 bases). V was trimmed by 0 bases and J by 2 bases, leaving 14 bases between them. The CDR3 sequence is 16 residues long. Germline assignment: CDR1 MNHEY and CDR2 SMNVEV (reference sequence). As DNA, the CDR3 is TGTGCCAGCAGTTTATCGCTAGGGGTCCTAGCCTACGAGCAGTACTTC. Translating gives CASSLSLGVLAYEQYF.

DNA of the CDR3: TGCAGCGTCCAAGACGGCAGGGGAGGAAACATTCAGTACTTC. This codes for CSVQDGRGGNIQYF. The V call is TRBV29-1, the J call TRBJ2-4, with D possibly called TRBD1 or TRBD2 (6 bases each). Trimming took off 6 bases at V and 6 bases at J, with 18 bases between the two ends. In germline, CDR1 is SQVTM, CDR2 ANQGSEA. CDR3 size: 14 residues. Using reference TRBV29-1 and TRBJ2-4 for the parts outside the CDR3, the full variable domain is SAVISQKPSRDICQRGTSLTIQCQVDSQVTMMFWYRQQPGQSLTLIATANQGSEATYESGFVIDKFPISRPNLTFSTLTVSNMSPEDSSIYLCSVQDGRGGNIQYFGAGTRLSVL.

This clonotype was counted once. The V call is TRBV29-1, the J call TRBJ2-3; 10 bases match TRBD1. V lost 0 bases, J lost 4 bases, and 4 bases stayed unmatched. Germline V gives CDR1 SQVTM, CDR2 ANQGSEA. This CDR3 comprises 15 residues. CDR3 loop: CSVEETGGGADTQYF. The DNA for the CDR3 is TGCAGCGTTGAAGAGACAGGGGGCGGTGCAGATACGCAGTATTTT.

This chain links TRBV7-8 with TRBJ2-3; D ambiguous. The germline V gene encodes CDR1 SGHVS and CDR2 FQNEAQ. This CDR3 comprises 15 residues. Trimming shortened V by 2 bases and J by 6 bases, and 15 bases separated the two germline ends. CDR3 nucleotides: TGTGCCAGCAGCTTATTGATAGACACCAGGGATACGCAGTATTTT. Protein sequence: CASSLLIDTRDTQYF.

V is TRBV28 and J is TRBJ2-2; 9 bases are a match to TRBD1. Per germline, CDR1 MDHEN and CDR2 SYDVKM. This CDR3 spans 19 amino acids. V lost 4 bases and J lost 5; bases outside the gene matches: 17. In DNA, the CDR3 is TGTGCCAGCAGTTCCGCCCCCGGGACAGGGTATTCACAGACCGGGGAGCTGTTTTTT. This encodes CASSSAPGTGYSQTGELFF.

The chain uses TRBV6-1 and TRBJ2-4; 7 bases are shared with TRBD1. Germline-derived CDR1 and CDR2 are MNHNS and SASEGT. Trimming removed 6 bases from V and 0 bases from J; junction bases left unmatched: 5. This CDR3 contains 15 residues. This CDR3 reads CASRGTALAKNIQYF. The CDR3 nucleotides read TGTGCCAGCAGAGGGACAGCACTAGCCAAAAACATTCAGTACTTC.

The chain joins TRBV27 to TRBJ1-1; the D is unclear. With 4 bases removed from V and 4 bases from J, the gap between germline ends came to 13 bases. From germline, CDR1 is MNHEY and CDR2 SMNVEV (reference sequence). The CDR3 length is 14 residues. The CDR3 region is CASSSQVGFTEAFF. As DNA, the CDR3 is TGTGCCAGCAGTTCTCAGGTGGGGTTCACTGAAGCTTTCTTT.

The chain employs TRBV10-3 and TRBJ2-7; D is unclear. The CDR3 totals 13 residues. V was cut by 7 bases and J by 0 bases, with 10 bases left in between. Germline V gives CDR1 ENHRY, CDR2 SYGVKD. CDR3 amino acids: CAIKASDSYEQYF. CDR3 coding DNA: TGTGCCATCAAGGCATCCGACTCCTACGAGCAGTACTTC.

V usage is TRBV6-2 or TRBV6-3 and J usage is TRBJ2-1; 10 nucleotides agree with TRBD2. The CDR3 sequence is 16 residues long. Germline V gene data show CDR1 as MNHEY and CDR2 as SVGEGT. The V and J ends lost 10 bases and 0 bases, in that order; junction bases with no gene match: 9. The CDR3 sequence: CATGGLAVSSYNEQFF. The CDR3 DNA reads TGTGCCACGGGAGGACTAGCGGTAAGCTCCTACAATGAGCAGTTCTTC.

The rearrangement uses TRBV28 and TRBJ1-1; 8 bases are a match to TRBD1. The CDR3 totals 14 residues. V lost 6 bases and J lost 8; bases outside the gene matches: 11. Germline assignment: CDR1 MDHEN and CDR2 SYDVKM. The CDR3 loop is CASSFAGGAGEAFF. The CDR3, as DNA: TGTGCCAGCAGCTTCGCAGGGGGCGCCGGGGAAGCTTTCTTT.

This chain links TRBV29-1 with TRBJ2-7, with a tentative D call TRBD1 (5 bases). Per the germline V gene, CDR1 is SQVTM and CDR2 is ANQGSEA. The CDR3 is made up of 12 amino acids. V lost 4 bases, J lost 3 bases, and 10 bases lay in between. In DNA, the CDR3 is TGCAGCGTTGTAGGGGTAGACTACGAGCAGTACTTC. As protein: CSVVGVDYEQYF.

The rearrangement uses TRBV7-3 and TRBJ2-3, with D perhaps matching TRBD1 or TRBD2 (7 bases each). This CDR3 contains 17 residues. Germline loops: CDR1 SGHTA, CDR2 FQGTGA. Trimming took 3 bases from V and 5 from J, leaving 21 bases between them. CDR3 amino acids: CASSLSGGGLSGDTQYF. In nucleotides, the CDR3 is TGTGCCAGCAGCTTGTCAGGGGGAGGGCTGTCCGGAGATACGCAGTATTTT.

The V and J genes are TRBV7-9 and TRBJ2-3; the D is unclear. V was pared by 5 bases and J by 6 bases, with 9 bases between. This CDR3 spans 12 amino acids. Germline V CDR1 and CDR2: SEHNR, FQNEAQ (reference sequence). In DNA form, the CDR3 reads TGTGCCAGCAGCCTTAATTCTGATACGCAGTATTTT. This codes for CASSLNSDTQYF.

The genes are TRBV20-1 and TRBJ2-5, with D tentatively TRBD1 (7 bases). Germline V gene sequence: CDR1 DFQATT, CDR2 SNEGSKA (reference sequence). This CDR3 spans 15 amino acids. V dropped 0 bases and J dropped 5 bases, with 16 bases sitting between them. Written as DNA, the CDR3 is TGCAGTGCTAGAGATGAGGAGGGGGCCTGGGAGACCCAGTACTTC. As protein: CSARDEEGAWETQYF.

The genes are TRBV28 and TRBJ2-3; D is perhaps TRBD2 (5 bases). The CDR3 loop spans 16 amino acids. Germline lookup yields CDR1 MDHEN and CDR2 SYDVKM. Trimming cost V 5 bases and J 2 bases, with 17 bases left between them. The CDR3: CASSPYPGYSTDTQYF. The CDR3 DNA reads as TGTGCCAGCAGTCCTTACCCGGGATACTCCACAGATACGCAGTATTTT.

The chain combines TRBV12-3 or TRBV12-4 with TRBJ2-3; D ambiguous. This CDR3 contains 15 residues. Trimming took 5 bases from V and 0 from J, leaving 12 bases between them. This chain's CDR3 is CASSMGTASTDTQYF. In nucleotides, the CDR3 is TGTGCCAGCAGTATGGGAACAGCTAGCACAGATACGCAGTATTTT.

The chain joins TRBV29-1 to TRBJ1-2, with 7 bases lining up with TRBD1. The V segment lost 1 base and the J segment 4 bases; nucleotides outside the gene matches: 9. This CDR3 is 15 amino acids long. Germline lookup yields CDR1 SQVTM and CDR2 ANQGSEA. Here the CDR3 DNA reads TGCAGCGTTGAAGGTTGGGACAGAGAGTTCTATGGCTACACCTTC. Its translation: CSVEGWDREFYGYTF.

V is TRBV4-3 and J is TRBJ2-2; unclear D gene. The CDR3 loop spans 16 amino acids. Between the trimmed V and J ends, which lost 1 base and 4 bases, there was a span of 13 bases. The germline V gene has CDR1 LGHNA and CDR2 YSLEER. CDR3 bases: TGCGCCAGCAGCCAAGTTTGGGCCTCCGGCACCGGGGAGCTGTTTTTT. Translating gives CASSQVWASGTGELFF.

In DNA, the CDR3 is TGTGCCAGCAGCCTCGGGACCTTCTACGAGCAGTACTTC. It translates to CASSLGTFYEQYF. The rearrangement joins TRBV2 to TRBJ2-7; D might be TRBD1 or TRBD2, each matching 5 bases. CDR3 length: 13 residues. Germline lookup yields CDR1 SNHLY and CDR2 FYNNEI. V was clipped by 6 bases and J by 3 bases, with 12 bases between them.

Regarding this clonotype: The junction departs from the called germline gene at one end, perhaps through a read error. The rearrangement joins TRBV6-1 to TRBJ2-7; a possible D gene is TRBD2 (6 bases). This CDR3 contains 14 residues. The germline CDR1 and CDR2 sequences are MNHNS and SASEGT. CDR3 amino acids: CASSSRDVDYERYF. The CDR3 DNA reads TGTGCCAGCAGTTCCCGGGATGTGGACTACGAGCGGTACTTC.

V and J are TRBV7-2 and TRBJ2-5; 9 positions match TRBD2. Germline CDR1 reads SGHTA; CDR2 reads FQGNSA. V lost 1 base and J lost 2; bases outside the gene matches: 8. The CDR3 has 17 amino acids. Here the CDR3 DNA reads TGTGCCAGCAGCTTAGTGGTAGCGGGGGTGCCACAAGAGACCCAGTACTTC. It translates to CASSLVVAGVPQETQYF.

V is TRBV7-9 and J is TRBJ2-5; TRBD2 matches at 13 bases. The V gene end was trimmed by 5 bases and the J gene end by 6 bases; junction bases not matched to a gene: 9. Germline lookup yields CDR1 SEHNR and CDR2 FQNEAQ (reference sequence). The CDR3 extends over 16 amino acids. The CDR3 is CASSEVLAGGPQTQYF. DNA of the CDR3: TGTGCCAGCAGCGAAGTACTAGCGGGGGGGCCGCAGACCCAGTACTTC.

The chain is built from TRBV6-6 and TRBJ1-6, with D tentatively TRBD1 (6 bases). The CDR3 is made up of 13 amino acids. Germline CDR1 and CDR2: MNHNY and SVGAGI (reference sequence). V was pared by 8 bases and J by 9 bases, with 14 bases between. In nucleotides, the CDR3 is TGTGCCAGCGGAGGACAGTCTACTTCACCCCTCCACTTT. Its protein is CASGGQSTSPLHF.

The chain carries TRBV6-1 and TRBJ1-2; D is possibly TRBD1 (5 bases). The germline V gene has CDR1 MNHNS and CDR2 SASEGT. The CDR3 spans 16 residues. The germline V and J ends were trimmed by 2 bases and 4 bases, with 17 bases remaining between them. CDR3 coding DNA: TGTGCCAGCAGTGAATTTCGGACACCAACTCTCTATGGCTACACCTTC. It specifies CASSEFRTPTLYGYTF.